The clone carrying this T cell receptor beta chain was recorded at least ten times. This sample was included in a study of T-cell reconstitution after alpha-beta-depleted transplantation in children. It was with unique molecular identifiers that the TCRbeta library was prepared. TCRdb re-analysed the PCR reads in MiXCR, keeping a single row per CDR3 protein. Of about 270,000 distinct CDR3 sequences detected, almost 10% appear once; the ten largest clones hold over 9.5%. The CDR3 consists of 14 residues. The source was PBMCs from the stem cell graft donor, collected from the stem cell graft. The source is a human donor who donated a stem cell graft to a child with SCID. This sequence joins TRBV21-1 and TRBJ2-7; the table's D call of TRBD1 was not tested on the DNA. TRBV21-1 is recorded as a pseudogene. The CDR3 is CASSKVRPLREQYF. The DNA of the CDR3 is TGTGCCAGCAGCAAGGTCCGTCCCCTTCGTGAGCAGTACTTC.